A single sample gave rise to the 22 T cell receptor beta chains below, sequenced in a study of blood T cell repertoires in COVID-19. Assay: immunoSEQ multiplex PCR; the TCRdb copy retains only in-frame clones and omits some. There are over 30,000 clones in the sample; roughly 88% occur only once, and approximately 19% lies in the top ten. The sample comprised peripheral blood. The origin of the receptors is a man older than 75 with acute or convalescent COVID-19.

The rearrangement uses TRBV5-1 and TRBJ2-5; D is ambiguous. The CDR3 has 14 residues. Trimming removed 2 bases from V and 1 base from J, with 9 bases in between. CDR1 is SGHRS, CDR2 YFSETQ, per germline. CDR3 loop: CASSFSPGQETQYF. CDR3 nucleotide sequence: TGCGCCAGCAGCTTTTCGCCAGGCCAAGAGACCCAGTACTTC. The full variable domain, completed using reference TRBV5-1 and TRBJ2-5, is KAGVTQTPRYLIKTRGQQVTLSCSPISGHRSVSWYQQTPGQGLQFLFEYFSETQRNKGNFPGRFSGRQFSNSRSEMNVSTLELGDSALYLCASSFSPGQETQYFGPGTRLLVL.

V is TRBV2 and J is TRBJ2-1; the D gene is possibly TRBD1 (6 bases). CDR1 is SNHLY and CDR2 is FYNNEI in the germline V gene. V was cut by 8 bases and J by 9 bases, with 17 bases left in between. There are 13 residues in the CDR3. The CDR3 protein is CASVTGGWSEQFF. The CDR3, as DNA: TGTGCCAGCGTGACAGGCGGCTGGAGTGAGCAGTTCTTC.

This rearrangement joins TRBV29-1 to TRBJ2-1; tentative D call: TRBD2 (5 bases). This CDR3 contains 14 residues. CDR1 is SQVTM and CDR2 is ANQGSEA in the germline V gene. Trimming stripped 7 bases from V and 3 bases from J, with 16 bases between. The CDR3 DNA reads as TGCAGCGAACGATCGAAACTAGTCTACAATGAGCAGTTCTTC. This gives the protein CSERSKLVYNEQFF.

This chain joins TRBV25-1 and TRBJ1-2; D unresolved. The CDR3 sequence is 11 residues long. Trimming shortened V by 4 bases and J by 8 bases, and 8 bases separated the two germline ends. The V gene's germline CDR1 is MGHDK and CDR2 SYGVNS. The CDR3: CASSGGPGYTF. DNA for the CDR3: TGTGCCAGCAGTGGCGGGCCAGGCTACACCTTC.

This sequence joins TRBV5-6 and TRBJ2-5; tentative D call: TRBD2 (6 bases). This CDR3 region has 13 residues. Germline loops: CDR1 SGHDT, CDR2 YYEEEE. V gave up 3 bases and J gave up 5 bases, with 11 bases separating them. The CDR3 here is CASSWERAETQYF. The CDR3 bases are TGTGCCAGCAGCTGGGAGCGGGCGGAGACCCAGTACTTC.

The gene calls are TRBV30 and TRBJ1-6; D gene unclear. V was pared by 1 base and J by 7 bases, with 11 bases between. Germline CDR1 and CDR2: GTSNPN and SVGIG (reference sequence). The length of the CDR3 is 14 residues. The CDR3 here is CAWSEGGMNSPLHF. The CDR3 coding sequence is TGTGCCTGGAGTGAGGGCGGGATGAATTCACCCCTCCACTTT.

This clone showed up just a few times. The V call is TRBV18, the J call TRBJ2-7; D is possibly TRBD1 (6 bases). CDR3 length equals 13 residues. From germline, CDR1 is KGHSH and CDR2 LQKENI. V was clipped by 5 bases and J by 2 bases, with 10 bases between them. DNA for the CDR3: TGTGCCAGCTCATCAGGACAGACCTACGAGCAGTACTTC. This translates into CASSSGQTYEQYF.

The chain has TRBV28 and TRBJ1-1; TRBD1 matches at 9 bases. The V gene end was trimmed by 3 bases and the J gene end by 1 base; junction bases not matched to a gene: 3. In germline, CDR1 is MDHEN, CDR2 SYDVKM. The length of the CDR3 is 15 residues. The CDR3 nucleotides are TGTGCCAGCAGTTTCCTGGGACAGGGGAACACTGAAGCTTTCTTT. It specifies CASSFLGQGNTEAFF.

The V gene is TRBV7-6, the J gene TRBJ2-1; possibly TRBD2 for D (6 bases). CDR1 SGHVS and CDR2 FNYEAQ come from the germline V gene. V gave up 5 bases and J gave up 6 bases, with 17 bases separating them. The CDR3 has 15 residues. DNA of the CDR3: TGTGCCAGCAGCCTCGCGGGACGGCCTGCCAATGAGCAGTTCTTC. Protein sequence: CASSLAGRPANEQFF.

The chain employs TRBV5-6 and TRBJ2-7; TRBD1 agrees at 7 bases. V shed 4 bases and J 4 bases; nucleotides not matched to a gene: 17. This CDR3 comprises 17 residues. Germline CDR1 is SGHDT and CDR2 is YYEEEE. CDR3 in amino acids: CASSPTLMTGMIYEQYF. The CDR3 bases are TGTGCCAGCAGCCCCACTTTAATGACAGGGATGATTTACGAGCAGTACTTC.

The chain couples TRBV15 to TRBJ2-1; TRBD2 matches 9 bases. The CDR3 extends over 13 amino acids. V dropped 8 bases and J dropped 10; count of bases not matched to a gene: 9. Per the germline V gene, CDR1 is LNHNV and CDR2 is YYDKDF (reference sequence). CDR3 in amino acids: CATRQRGAGEQFF. The DNA of the CDR3 is TGTGCCACCCGGCAGCGGGGGGCGGGGGAGCAGTTCTTC.

The chain employs TRBV5-6 and TRBJ2-3; D might be TRBD1 (6 bases). Trimming stripped 4 bases from V and 6 bases from J, with 15 bases between. Germline CDR1 and CDR2: SGHDT and YYEEEE. This CDR3 comprises 14 residues. CDR3 DNA sequence: TGTGCCAGCAGCCTCTTCCAGGGGCACGATACGCAGTATTTT. Amino acids: CASSLFQGHDTQYF.

The chain uses TRBV6-5 and TRBJ1-5, with a weak D call TRBD1 (5 bases). Germline V gene sequence: CDR1 MNHEY, CDR2 SVGAGI. The CDR3 runs 14 residues. V was cut by 6 bases and J by 4 bases, with 13 bases left in between. CDR3 nucleotides: TGTGCCAGCAGCATAACAGGTGATAATCAGCCCCAGCATTTT. It translates to CASSITGDNQPQHF.

This clone was observed a single time. The chain has TRBV11-2 and TRBJ1-5, with D perhaps TRBD1 (6 bases). Between the trimmed V and J ends, which lost 8 bases and 9 bases, there was a span of 17 bases. From germline, CDR1 is SGHAT and CDR2 FQNNGV. CDR3 length equals 13 residues. CDR3 sequence reads: CASSPQGGGPQHF. DNA for the CDR3: TGTGCCAGCTCCCCCCAGGGAGGGGGGCCCCAGCATTTT. The variable domain in full, with the rest retrieved from reference TRBV11-2 and TRBJ1-5, is EAGVAQSPRYKIIEKRQSVAFWCNPISGHATLYWYQQILGQGPKLLIQFQNNGVVDDSQLPKDRFSAERLKGVDSTLKIQPAKLEDSAVYLCASSPQGGGPQHFGDGTRLSIL.

This chain connects TRBV2 to TRBJ1-1; no definite D call. Per germline, CDR1 SNHLY and CDR2 FYNNEI. This CDR3 contains 13 residues. V lost 11 bases and J lost 4, with 17 bases in between. CDR3 region: CAGGYTVGTEAFF. The DNA of the CDR3 is TGTGCCGGCGGATACACCGTCGGCACTGAAGCTTTCTTT.

The chain is built from TRBV3-1 (or the pseudogene TRBV3-2) and TRBJ2-7; TRBD2 aligns across 13 bases. The CDR3 covers 18 residues. Germline-derived CDR1 and CDR2 are LGHDT and YNNKEL (reference sequence). V dropped 0 bases and J dropped 4; count of bases not matched to a gene: 9. The CDR3 region has the DNA TGTGCCAGCAGCCAAGAAACTAGCGGGGGGGATAGTAGGTACGAGCAGTACTTC. It specifies CASSQETSGGDSRYEQYF.

Here the CDR3 reads CASSVERRGFYGYTF. As DNA, the CDR3 is TGTGCCAGCAGCGTAGAGCGTCGGGGGTTCTATGGCTACACCTTC. The chain has TRBV9 and TRBJ1-2; D might be TRBD1 (5 bases). CDR3 length equals 15 residues. Germline V gene data show CDR1 as SGDLS and CDR2 as YYNGEE. Trimming left V 0 bases short and J 4 bases short, with 13 bases between.

The chain couples TRBV5-6 to TRBJ2-7; TRBD1 matches at 12 bases. The CDR3 spans 17 residues. After removal of 4 bases from V and 6 bases from J, the junction contained 14 bases not matched to a gene. The germline CDR1 and CDR2 sequences are SGHDT and YYEEEE. The CDR3 DNA follows: TGTGCCAGCAGCCCCGGGACAGGGGGCGCGGTGGTCTCCGAGCAGTACTTC. Residues: CASSPGTGGAVVSEQYF.

The genes are TRBV7-8 and TRBJ2-3, with 11 bases fitting TRBD2. CDR1 is SGHVS, CDR2 FQNEAQ, per germline. V lost 2 bases, J lost 6 bases, and 4 bases stayed unmatched. The CDR3 consists of 15 residues. CDR3 coding DNA: TGTGCCAGCAGCTTATTAGCGGGGGGGCTTGATACGCAGTATTTT. Translation: CASSLLAGGLDTQYF.

This rearrangement joins TRBV2 to TRBJ1-5; 7 positions agree with TRBD1. Germline trimming cut 6 bases from V and 4 bases from J; bases unmatched to any gene: 9. Germline assignment: CDR1 SNHLY and CDR2 FYNNEI. The CDR3 runs 15 residues. For the CDR3, the DNA is TGTGCCAGCAGCGAACGGACAGGAGGGAATCAGCCCCAGCATTTT. Its protein is CASSERTGGNQPQHF.

This chain joins TRBV7-3 and TRBJ2-7, with TRBD1 matching 9 bases. The CDR3 consists of 15 residues. Germline assignment: CDR1 SGHTA and CDR2 FQGTGA. Trimming at V came to 5 bases and at J to 5 bases, leaving 10 bases not matched to a gene. The CDR3 DNA reads TGTGCCAGCAGCCCCCGGACAGGGGTGACGCACGAGCAGTACTTC. Amino acids: CASSPRTGVTHEQYF.

The chain has TRBV10-3 and TRBJ1-1; D is undetermined. The germline V and J ends were trimmed by 3 bases and 4 bases, with 9 bases remaining between them. The CDR3 contains 13 residues. Germline V gene lookup returns CDR1 ENHRY and CDR2 SYGVKD. For the CDR3, the DNA is TGTGCCATCAGTGAATGGGAGGGCACTGAAGCTTTCTTT. It translates to CAISEWEGTEAFF.